One sample yielded the 10 T cell receptor beta chains listed below, sequenced in a study of cytomegalovirus exposure and HLA in healthy donors. The PCR was carried out with 60 Vbeta primers and 13 Jbeta primers. Measured with immunoSEQ multiplex PCR; TCRdb has only the in-frame clones, and not every one. This sample has fewer than 90,000 clones; 76% occur once, and the top ten carry approximately 1.4%. Source material: PBMCs. The source of these receptors is a male donor in good health and CMV-seronegative.

V gene TRBV5-6 combines with J gene TRBJ2-7, with D tentatively TRBD2 (6 bases). V was trimmed by 4 bases and J by 2 bases, leaving 13 bases between them. The CDR3 extends over 14 amino acids. CDR1 and CDR2 from the germline V gene are SGHDT and YYEEEE. The CDR3 DNA reads TGTGCCAGCAGCGGCCCGGGAGATACCTACGAGCAGTACTTC. Residues: CASSGPGDTYEQYF.

V is TRBV28 and J is TRBJ1-4; D gene uncertain. CDR3 length: 16 residues. Trimming removed 5 bases at V and 7 bases at J, with 20 bases between. Germline loops: CDR1 MDHEN, CDR2 SYDVKM. The CDR3 DNA reads as TGTGCCAGCAGTCCCCCCTTCGGGGTAGAAGGTGAAAAACTGTTTTTT. Translating gives CASSPPFGVEGEKLFF.

The chain has TRBV5-8 and TRBJ2-1; D remains ambiguous. This CDR3 is built from 17 residues. Trimming took 0 bases from V and 0 from J, leaving 13 bases between them. The V gene's germline CDR1 is SGHTS and CDR2 YDEGEE. CDR3: CASSLANSVDSYNEQFF. The DNA of the CDR3 is TGTGCCAGCAGCTTGGCCAACTCGGTAGACTCCTACAATGAGCAGTTCTTC.

This clone occurred a few times. This rearrangement joins TRBV28 to TRBJ1-2, with D perhaps matching TRBD1 (6 bases). Germline V CDR1 and CDR2: MDHEN, SYDVKM. The V end lost 6 bases, the J end lost 3 bases, and 11 bases lay between the germline ends. The CDR3 consists of 13 residues. The CDR3 DNA is TGTGCCAGCAGACGCCAGGGGTACTATGGCTACACCTTC. This codes for CASRRQGYYGYTF.

This clone was found a few times. This same CDR3 is encoded by further DNA sequences in the sample. The chain links TRBV19 to TRBJ1-1; D remains unclear. Germline CDR1 and CDR2: LNHDA and SQIVND (reference sequence). The CDR3 loop spans 13 amino acids. Trimming took off 5 bases at V and 0 bases at J, with 7 bases between the two ends. CDR3 in DNA: TGTGCCAGTAGTCGGGGAATGAACACTGAAGCTTTCTTT. This encodes CASSRGMNTEAFF.

V usage is TRBV28 and J usage is TRBJ2-7; D is possibly TRBD1 (6 bases). Germline V CDR1 and CDR2: MDHEN, SYDVKM. The CDR3 has 14 amino acids. V lost 7 bases and J lost 3, with 16 bases in between. CDR3 amino acids: CASNNPRDNYEQYF. For the CDR3, the DNA is TGTGCCAGCAACAACCCCCGGGACAACTACGAGCAGTACTTC.

The chain couples TRBV7-2 to TRBJ2-7, with 10 nucleotides matching TRBD2. Germline lookup yields CDR1 SGHTA and CDR2 FQGNSA. After removal of 5 bases from V and 2 bases from J, the junction contained 12 bases not matched to a gene. This CDR3 has 17 amino acids. The CDR3 DNA follows: TGTGCCAGCAGCCGGGGCACCTTGAGCGGGGGGGCCTACGAGCAGTACTTC. It yields the protein CASSRGTLSGGAYEQYF.

This clone was picked up a small number of times. The rearrangement links TRBV20-1 to TRBJ2-7, with D unresolved. The CDR3 has 11 amino acids. Trimming removed 3 bases from V and 2 bases from J, with 5 bases in between. Germline V gene data show CDR1 as DFQATT and CDR2 as SNEGSKA (reference sequence). In nucleotides, the CDR3 is TGCAGTGCTAGTCCCACCTACGAGCAGTACTTC. Translated, it gives CSASPTYEQYF.

This chain joins TRBV6-1 and TRBJ1-1; no clear D gene. V was trimmed by 7 bases and J by 2 bases, leaving 14 bases between them. This CDR3 is built from 14 residues. Germline CDR1 MNHNS, CDR2 SASEGT. The CDR3: CASKGRSRNTEAFF. Written as DNA, the CDR3 is TGTGCCAGCAAAGGGAGGTCCCGTAACACTGAAGCTTTCTTT.

The chain joins TRBV10-1 to TRBJ1-5; D may be TRBD1 (5 bases). CDR1 and CDR2 from the germline V gene are WNHNN and SYGVQD (reference sequence). CDR3 size: 14 residues. V shed 2 bases and J shed 7 bases, with 12 bases lying between them. CDR3 bases: TGCGCCAGCAGTGAGCAGGGACTGGGACAGCCCCAGCATTTT. Protein: CASSEQGLGQPQHF.